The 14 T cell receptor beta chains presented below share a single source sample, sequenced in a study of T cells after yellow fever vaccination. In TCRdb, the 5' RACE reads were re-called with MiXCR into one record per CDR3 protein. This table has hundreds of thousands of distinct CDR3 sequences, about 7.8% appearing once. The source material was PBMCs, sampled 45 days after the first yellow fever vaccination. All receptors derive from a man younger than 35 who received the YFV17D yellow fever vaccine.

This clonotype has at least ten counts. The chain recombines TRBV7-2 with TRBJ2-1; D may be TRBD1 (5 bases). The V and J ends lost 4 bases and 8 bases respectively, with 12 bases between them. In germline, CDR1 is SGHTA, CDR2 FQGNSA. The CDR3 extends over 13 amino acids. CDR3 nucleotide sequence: TGTGCCAGCAGCTCCCAGCCAGGGTATGAGCAGTTCTTC. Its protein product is CASSSQPGYEQFF.

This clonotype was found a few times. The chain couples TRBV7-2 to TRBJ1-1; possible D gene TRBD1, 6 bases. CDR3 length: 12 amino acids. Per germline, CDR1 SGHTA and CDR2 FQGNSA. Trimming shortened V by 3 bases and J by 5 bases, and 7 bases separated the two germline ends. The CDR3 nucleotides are TGTGCCAGCAGCTTCGACAGGACTGAAGCTTTCTTT. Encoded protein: CASSFDRTEAFF.

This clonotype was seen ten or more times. CDR3 sequence reads: CSARVRVGKLFF. CDR3 coding DNA: TGCAGTGCTAGAGTGCGGGTTGGGAAACTGTTTTTT. The chain couples TRBV20-1 to TRBJ1-4; D is unclear. CDR1 is DFQATT and CDR2 is SNEGSKA in the germline V gene (reference sequence). V gave up 1 base and J gave up 11 bases, with 11 bases separating them. The CDR3 covers 12 residues.

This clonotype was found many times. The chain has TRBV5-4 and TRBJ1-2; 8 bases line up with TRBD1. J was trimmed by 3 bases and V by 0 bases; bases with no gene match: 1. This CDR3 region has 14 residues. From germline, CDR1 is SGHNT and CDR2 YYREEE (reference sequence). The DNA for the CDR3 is TGTGCCAGCAGCTTGGAGACAGGGGACTATGGCTACACCTTC. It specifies CASSLETGDYGYTF.

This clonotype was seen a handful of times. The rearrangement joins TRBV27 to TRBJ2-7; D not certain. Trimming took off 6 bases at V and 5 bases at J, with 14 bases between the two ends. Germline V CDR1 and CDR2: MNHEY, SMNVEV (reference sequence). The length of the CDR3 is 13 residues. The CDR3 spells CASSSYRHHEQYF. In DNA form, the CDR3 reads TGTGCCAGCAGCTCATACCGACACCACGAGCAGTACTTC.

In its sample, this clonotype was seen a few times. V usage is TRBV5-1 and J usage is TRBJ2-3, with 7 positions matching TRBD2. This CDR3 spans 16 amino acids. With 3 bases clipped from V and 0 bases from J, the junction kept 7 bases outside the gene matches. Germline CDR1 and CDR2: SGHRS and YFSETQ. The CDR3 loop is CASSSQAGLSTDTQYF. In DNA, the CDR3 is TGCGCCAGCAGCTCTCAAGCGGGGTTGAGCACAGATACGCAGTATTTT.

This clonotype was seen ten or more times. CDR3 region: CASSPPGQGDGGYTF. The CDR3, as DNA: TGTGCCAGCAGCCCTCCGGGACAGGGGGACGGAGGCTACACCTTC. This chain joins TRBV7-2 and TRBJ1-2, with TRBD1 matching over 11 bases. V lost 5 bases to trimming and J lost 8 bases; unmatched junction nucleotides: 10. CDR1 is SGHTA, CDR2 FQGNSA, per germline. This CDR3 has 15 amino acids.

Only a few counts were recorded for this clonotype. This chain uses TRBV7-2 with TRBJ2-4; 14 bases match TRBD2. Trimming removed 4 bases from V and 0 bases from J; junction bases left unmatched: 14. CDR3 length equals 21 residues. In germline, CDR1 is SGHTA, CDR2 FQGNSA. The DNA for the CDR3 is TGTGCCAGCAGCTGGCAACACGGGACTAGCGGGGGAGGACTAGCCAAAAACATTCAGTACTTC. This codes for CASSWQHGTSGGGLAKNIQYF. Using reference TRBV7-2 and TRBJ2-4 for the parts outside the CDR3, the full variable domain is GAGVSQSPSNKVTEKGKDVELRCDPISGHTALYWYRQSLGQGLEFLIYFQGNSAPDKSGLPSDRFSAERTGGSVSTLTIQRTQQEDSAVYLCASSWQHGTSGGGLAKNIQYFGAGTRLSVL.

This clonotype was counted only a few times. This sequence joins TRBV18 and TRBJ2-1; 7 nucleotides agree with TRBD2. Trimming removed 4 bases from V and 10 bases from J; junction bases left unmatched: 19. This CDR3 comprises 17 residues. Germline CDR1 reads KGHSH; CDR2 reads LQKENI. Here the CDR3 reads CASSLSPETSFSQEQFF. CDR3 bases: TGTGCCAGCTCACTCTCTCCCGAGACTAGCTTCTCTCAGGAGCAGTTCTTC.

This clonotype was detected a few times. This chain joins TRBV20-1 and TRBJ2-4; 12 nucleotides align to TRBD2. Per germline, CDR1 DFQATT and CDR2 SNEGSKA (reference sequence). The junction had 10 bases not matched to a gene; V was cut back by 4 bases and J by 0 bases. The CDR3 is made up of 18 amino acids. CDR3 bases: TGCAGTGCTACCGGTACTAGCGGGGGGCTGCTAGCCAAAAACATTCAGTACTTC. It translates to CSATGTSGGLLAKNIQYF.

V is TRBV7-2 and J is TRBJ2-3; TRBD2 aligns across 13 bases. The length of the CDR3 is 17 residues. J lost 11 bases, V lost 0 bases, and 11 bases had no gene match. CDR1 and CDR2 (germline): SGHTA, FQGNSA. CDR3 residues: CASSLAILAGGAREQYF. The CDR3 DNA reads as TGTGCCAGCAGCTTAGCGATACTAGCGGGGGGGGCTAGAGAGCAGTATTTT.

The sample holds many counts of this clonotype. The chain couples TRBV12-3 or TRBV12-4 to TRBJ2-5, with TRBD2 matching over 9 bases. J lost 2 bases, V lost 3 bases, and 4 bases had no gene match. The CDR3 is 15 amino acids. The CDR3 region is CASSFLAGSQETQYF. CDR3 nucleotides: TGTGCCAGCAGTTTCCTAGCGGGGTCTCAAGAGACCCAGTACTTC.

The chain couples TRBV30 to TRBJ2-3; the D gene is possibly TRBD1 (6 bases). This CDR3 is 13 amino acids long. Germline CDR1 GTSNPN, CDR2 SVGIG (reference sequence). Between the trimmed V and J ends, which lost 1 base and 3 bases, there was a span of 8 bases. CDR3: CAWSGGRTDTQYF. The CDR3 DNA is TGTGCCTGGAGTGGGGGGCGGACAGATACGCAGTATTTT.

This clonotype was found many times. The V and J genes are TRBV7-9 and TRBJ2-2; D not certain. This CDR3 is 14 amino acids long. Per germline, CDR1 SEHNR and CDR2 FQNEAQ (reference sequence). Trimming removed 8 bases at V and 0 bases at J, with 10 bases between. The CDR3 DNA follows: TGTGCCAGCGCAGGCCTAGCGAACACCGGGGAGCTGTTTTTT. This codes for CASAGLANTGELFF.